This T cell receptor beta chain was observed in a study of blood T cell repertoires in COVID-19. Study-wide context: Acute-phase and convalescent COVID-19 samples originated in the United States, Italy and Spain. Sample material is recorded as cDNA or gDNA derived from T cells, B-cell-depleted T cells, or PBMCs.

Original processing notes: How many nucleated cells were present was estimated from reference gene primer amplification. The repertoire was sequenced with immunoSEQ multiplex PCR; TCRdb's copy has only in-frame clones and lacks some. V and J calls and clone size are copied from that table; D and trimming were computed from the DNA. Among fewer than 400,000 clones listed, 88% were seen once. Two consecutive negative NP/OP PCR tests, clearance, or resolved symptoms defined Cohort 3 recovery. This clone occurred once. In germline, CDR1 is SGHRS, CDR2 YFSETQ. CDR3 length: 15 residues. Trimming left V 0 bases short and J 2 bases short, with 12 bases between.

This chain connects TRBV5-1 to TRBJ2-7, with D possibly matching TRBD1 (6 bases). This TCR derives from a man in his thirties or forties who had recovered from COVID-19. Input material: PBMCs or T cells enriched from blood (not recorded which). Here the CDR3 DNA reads TGCGCCAGCAGCTTGGAGTCAGGGGCCCCCTACGAGCAGTACTTC. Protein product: CASSLESGAPYEQYF.